The TCR beta chain described here comes from a study of vaccination and CD4 T cells after COVID-19. This clonotype was detected only a few times. Its matching antigen is unknown. The CDR3 has 15 residues. V was pared by 8 bases and J by 0 bases, with 6 bases of the junction left unmatched. Germline-derived CDR1 and CDR2 are LNHDA and SQIVND (reference sequence). Sequencing of cultured CD4+ T cell DNA used the Oncomine TCR Beta short-read assay. TCRdb redid the calling of the PCR reads with MiXCR, one entry per CDR3 protein. The profile shows roughly 17,000 distinct CDR3 sequences, 23% of them singletons. Treatment: approximately 10-day PBMC culture with coronavirus spike peptide pools or control peptides (ViraFEST assay).

Specimen: cultured CD4+ T cells from blood. The J gene is TRBJ1-5, the V gene TRBV19; 8 bases match TRBD1. The clonotype was recovered from a human donor with COVID-19. The CDR3 DNA follows: TGTGCCAGTCTGAACAGGGGGAGTAGCAATCAGCCCCAGCATTTT. Amino acid sequence: CASLNRGSSNQPQHF.